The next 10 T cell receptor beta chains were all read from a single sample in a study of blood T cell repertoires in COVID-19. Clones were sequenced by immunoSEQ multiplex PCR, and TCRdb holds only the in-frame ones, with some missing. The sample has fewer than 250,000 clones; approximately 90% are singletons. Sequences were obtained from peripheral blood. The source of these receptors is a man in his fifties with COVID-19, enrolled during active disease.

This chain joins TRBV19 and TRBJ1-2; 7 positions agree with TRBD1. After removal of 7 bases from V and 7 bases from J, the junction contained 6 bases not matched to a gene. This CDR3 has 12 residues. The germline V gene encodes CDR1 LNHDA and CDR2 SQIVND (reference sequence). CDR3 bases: TGTGCCAGTAATAGGGGGCGGTCTGGCTACACCTTC. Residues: CASNRGRSGYTF.

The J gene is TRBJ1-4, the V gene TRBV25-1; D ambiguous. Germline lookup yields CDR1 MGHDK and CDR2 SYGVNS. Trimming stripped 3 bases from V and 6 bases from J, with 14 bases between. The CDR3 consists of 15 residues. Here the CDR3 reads CASSDPGRSDEKLFF. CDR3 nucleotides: TGTGCCAGCAGTGACCCGGGGAGGTCGGATGAAAAACTGTTTTTT.

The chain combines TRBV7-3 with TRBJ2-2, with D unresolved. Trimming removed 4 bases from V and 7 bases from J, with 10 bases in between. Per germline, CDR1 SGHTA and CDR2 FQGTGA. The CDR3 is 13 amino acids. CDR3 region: CASSSRPVGELFF. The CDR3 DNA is TGTGCCAGCAGCTCTAGGCCAGTCGGGGAGCTGTTTTTT.

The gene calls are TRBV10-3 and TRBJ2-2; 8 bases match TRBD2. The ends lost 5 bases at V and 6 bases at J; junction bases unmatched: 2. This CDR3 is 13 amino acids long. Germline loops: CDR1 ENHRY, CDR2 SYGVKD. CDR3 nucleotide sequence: TGTGCCATCAGTACACTAGCGGCCGGGGAGCTGTTTTTT. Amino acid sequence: CAISTLAAGELFF.

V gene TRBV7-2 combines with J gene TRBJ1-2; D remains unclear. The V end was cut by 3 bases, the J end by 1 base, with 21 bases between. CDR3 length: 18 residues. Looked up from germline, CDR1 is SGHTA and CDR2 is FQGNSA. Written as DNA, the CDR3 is TGTGCCAGCAGCTTCCAAGTCGGGAGTCTCATAAATAACTATGGCTACACCTTC. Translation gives CASSFQVGSLINNYGYTF.

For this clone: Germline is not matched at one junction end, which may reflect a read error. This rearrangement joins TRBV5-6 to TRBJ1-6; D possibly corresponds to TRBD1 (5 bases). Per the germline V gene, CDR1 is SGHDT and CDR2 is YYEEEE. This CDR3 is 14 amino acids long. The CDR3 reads CVSSLIQGSSPLHF. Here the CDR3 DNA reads TGTGTCAGCAGCTTGATCCAGGGTTCTTCACCCCTCCACTTT. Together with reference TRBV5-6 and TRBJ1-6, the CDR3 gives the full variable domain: DAGVTQSPTHLIKTRGQQVTLRCSPKSGHDTVSWYQQALGQGPQFIFQYYEEEERQRGNFPDRFSGHQFPNYSSELNVNALLLGDSALYLCVSSLIQGSSPLHFGNGTRLTVT.

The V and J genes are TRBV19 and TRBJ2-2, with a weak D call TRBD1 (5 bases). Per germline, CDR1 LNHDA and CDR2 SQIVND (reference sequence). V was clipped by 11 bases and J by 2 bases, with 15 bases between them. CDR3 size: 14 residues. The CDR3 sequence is CALSKGANTGELFF. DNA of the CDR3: TGTGCCCTTTCCAAAGGGGCTAACACCGGGGAGCTGTTTTTT. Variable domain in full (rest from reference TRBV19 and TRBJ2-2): DGGITQSPKYLFRKEGQNVTLSCEQNLNHDAMYWYRQDPGQGLRLIYYSQIVNDFQKGDIAEGYSVSREKKESFPLTVTSAQKNPTAFYLCALSKGANTGELFFGEGSRLTVL.

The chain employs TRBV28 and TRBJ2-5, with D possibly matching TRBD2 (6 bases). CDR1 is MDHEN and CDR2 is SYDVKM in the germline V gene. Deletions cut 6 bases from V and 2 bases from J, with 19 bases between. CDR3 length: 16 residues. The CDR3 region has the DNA TGTGCCAGCAGCCTCGGGGGTAGGACTTATCAAGAGACCCAGTACTTC. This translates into CASSLGGRTYQETQYF. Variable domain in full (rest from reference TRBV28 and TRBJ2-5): DVKVTQSSRYLVKRTGEKVFLECVQDMDHENMFWYRQDPGLGLRLIYFSYDVKMKEKGDIPEGYSVSREKKERFSLILESASTNQTSMYLCASSLGGRTYQETQYFGPGTRLLVL.

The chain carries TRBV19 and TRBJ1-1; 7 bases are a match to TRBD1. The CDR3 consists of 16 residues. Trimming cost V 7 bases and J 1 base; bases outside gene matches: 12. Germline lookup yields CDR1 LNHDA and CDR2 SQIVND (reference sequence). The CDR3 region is CASTPTGFLRNTEAFF. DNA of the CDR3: TGTGCCAGTACCCCGACAGGGTTTCTAAGGAACACTGAAGCTTTCTTT.

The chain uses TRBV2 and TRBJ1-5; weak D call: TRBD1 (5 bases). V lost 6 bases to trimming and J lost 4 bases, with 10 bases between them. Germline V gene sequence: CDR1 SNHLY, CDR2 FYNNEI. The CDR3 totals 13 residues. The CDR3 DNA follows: TGTGCCAGCAGAGCAGGGCTAAATCAGCCCCAGCATTTT. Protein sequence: CASRAGLNQPQHF.